This is a list of T cell receptor beta chains from one sample in a study of blood T cell repertoires in COVID-19. Using immunoSEQ multiplex PCR, the repertoire was profiled, and TCRdb retains in-frame clones only, with some absent. The sample consists of more than 60,000 clones, roughly 87% of them appearing once. Sequences were obtained from peripheral blood. These receptor sequences come from a woman aged 80 or over with acute or convalescent COVID-19. Both conserved end residues are part of each CDR3. A D gene is named only where the DNA matches it firmly. The size entry is marked missing in some rows and otherwise reads once, few, many or a size class.

CDR3aa: CAISFYRTVSSYNEQFF; CDR3nt: TGTGCCATCAGCTTCTACAGGACAGTTAGCTCCTACAATGAGCAGTTCTTC; d_gene: .; j_gene: TRBJ2-1; v_gene: TRBV10-3; abundance: .
CDR3aa: CASSLDRPTYEQYF; CDR3nt: TGCGCCAGCAGCTTGGACAGGCCAACCTACGAGCAGTACTTC; d_gene: .; j_gene: TRBJ2-7; v_gene: TRBV5-1; abundance: once
CDR3aa: CASSQSGTGAEQYF; CDR3nt: TGTGCCAGCAGCCAAAGCGGGACCGGAGCCGAGCAGTACTTC; d_gene: TRBD2; j_gene: TRBJ2-7; v_gene: TRBV14; abundance: .
CDR3aa: CASSSIRETDTQYF; CDR3nt: TGCGCCAGCAGCTCCATTAGAGAAACAGATACGCAGTATTTT; d_gene: .; j_gene: TRBJ2-3; v_gene: TRBV5-1; abundance: .
CDR3aa: CASSPDTDNQPQHF; CDR3nt: TGTGCCAGCTCACCAGATACAGATAATCAGCCCCAGCATTTT; d_gene: .; j_gene: TRBJ1-5; v_gene: TRBV18; abundance: .
CDR3aa: CASREGQGVPNEQFF; CDR3nt: TGTGCCAGCAGAGAGGGACAGGGAGTGCCTAATGAGCAGTTCTTC; d_gene: TRBD1; j_gene: TRBJ2-1; v_gene: TRBV6-5; abundance: few
CDR3aa: CAISESRLALTYEQYF; CDR3nt: TGTGCCATCAGTGAGTCGCGGCTAGCACTTACCTACGAGCAGTACTTC; d_gene: .; j_gene: TRBJ2-7; v_gene: TRBV10-3; abundance: few
CDR3aa: CASSPMTGGEKLFF; CDR3nt: TGCGCCAGCAGCCCGATGACAGGTGGTGAAAAACTGTTTTTT; d_gene: .; j_gene: TRBJ1-4; v_gene: TRBV5-1; abundance: few
CDR3aa: CASSLAEAWDEKLFF; CDR3nt: TGTGCCAGCAGCTTAGCTGAGGCCTGGGATGAAAAACTGTTTTTT; d_gene: .; j_gene: TRBJ1-4; v_gene: TRBV11-2; abundance: .
CDR3aa: CASSLQGEKLFF; CDR3nt: TGTGCCAGCAGCCTACAGGGAGAAAAACTGTTTTTT; d_gene: .; j_gene: TRBJ1-4; v_gene: TRBV6-5; abundance: .
CDR3aa: CASRLGQRNSGNTIYF; CDR3nt: TGTGCCAGCAGGCTGGGACAGAGAAACTCTGGAAACACCATATATTTT; d_gene: TRBD1; j_gene: TRBJ1-3; v_gene: TRBV6-6; abundance: .
CDR3aa: CASSQERTGVTEAFF; CDR3nt: TGCGCCAGCAGTCAAGAGCGTACAGGGGTTACTGAAGCTTTCTTT; d_gene: TRBD1; j_gene: TRBJ1-1; v_gene: TRBV23-1; abundance: once
CDR3aa: CASSDHRGTDTQYF; CDR3nt: TGTGCCAGCAGTGATCACAGGGGCACAGATACGCAGTATTTT; d_gene: .; j_gene: TRBJ2-3; v_gene: TRBV6-1; abundance: few
CDR3aa: CASSLTSGPSYEQYF; CDR3nt: TGTGCCAGCAGCTTAACTAGCGGCCCCTCCTACGAGCAGTACTTC; d_gene: TRBD2; j_gene: TRBJ2-7; v_gene: TRBV11-2; abundance: .
CDR3aa: CATSDSTSRVQYEQFF; CDR3nt: TGTGCCACCAGTGATTCGACTAGCAGGGTACAATATGAGCAGTTCTTC; d_gene: TRBD2; j_gene: TRBJ2-1; v_gene: TRBV24-1; abundance: .
CDR3aa: CASSRQGPYGYTF; CDR3nt: TGTGCCAGCAGTAGACAGGGGCCCTATGGCTACACCTTC; d_gene: TRBD1; j_gene: TRBJ1-2; v_gene: TRBV28; abundance: once
CDR3aa: CASSLGRVGFHTF; CDR3nt: TGTGCCAGCAGCTTGGGCAGGGTTGGGTTTCACACCTTC; d_gene: .; j_gene: TRBJ1-2; v_gene: TRBV5-6; abundance: .
CDR3aa: CASSFQAGELFF; CDR3nt: TGTGCCAGCAGTTTTCAGGCCGGGGAGCTGTTTTTT; d_gene: .; j_gene: TRBJ2-2; v_gene: TRBV12-3/TRBV12-4; abundance: few
CDR3aa: CASSTEGSGIFTDTQYF; CDR3nt: TGTGCCAGCAGTACCGAAGGTAGCGGGATCTTCACAGATACGCAGTATTTT; d_gene: TRBD2; j_gene: TRBJ2-3; v_gene: TRBV28; abundance: .
CDR3aa: CASSTGTPPYEQYF; CDR3nt: TGTGCCAGCAGCACCGGGACTCCTCCCTACGAGCAGTACTTC; d_gene: .; j_gene: TRBJ2-7; v_gene: TRBV5-4; abundance: few
CDR3aa: CASSSAQPGGRVTEAFF; CDR3nt: TGCGCCAGCAGCTCCGCGCAACCAGGGGGAAGGGTAACTGAAGCTTTCTTT; d_gene: TRBD1; j_gene: TRBJ1-1; v_gene: TRBV5-1; abundance: .
CDR3aa: CASSEGNGYGYTF; CDR3nt: TGTGCCAGCAGTGAAGGGAACGGGTATGGCTACACCTTC; d_gene: .; j_gene: TRBJ1-2; v_gene: TRBV2; abundance: .
CDR3aa: CASSGTSGSYEQYF; CDR3nt: TGTGCCAGCAGTGGGACTAGCGGTTCCTACGAGCAGTACTTC; d_gene: TRBD2; j_gene: TRBJ2-7; v_gene: TRBV25-1; abundance: .
CDR3aa: CASSEGRTGSSPGNTIYF; CDR3nt: TGTGCCAGCAGTGAAGGCCGGACAGGGAGTTCGCCTGGAAACACCATATATTTT; d_gene: TRBD1; j_gene: TRBJ1-3; v_gene: TRBV6-1; abundance: .
CDR3aa: CASSFLPGQGGNQPQHF; CDR3nt: TGTGCCAGTAGTTTCCTCCCGGGACAGGGTGGCAATCAGCCCCAGCATTTT; d_gene: TRBD1; j_gene: TRBJ1-5; v_gene: TRBV19; abundance: .
CDR3aa: CASRRAGSNTEAFF; CDR3nt: TGTGCCAGTAGGAGGGCAGGGAGCAACACTGAAGCTTTCTTT; d_gene: .; j_gene: TRBJ1-1; v_gene: TRBV27; abundance: .
CDR3aa: CASSDRLVLYEQYF; CDR3nt: TGTGCCAGCAGTGATAGACTAGTTCTCTACGAGCAGTACTTC; d_gene: .; j_gene: TRBJ2-7; v_gene: TRBV2; abundance: .
CDR3aa: CASSPSGSSTDTQYF; CDR3nt: TGCGCCAGCAGTCCTAGCGGGTCTAGCACAGATACGCAGTATTTT; d_gene: TRBD2; j_gene: TRBJ2-3; v_gene: TRBV10-2; abundance: .
CDR3aa: CASSLRTGNTGELFF; CDR3nt: TGCGCCAGCAGCTTGCGAACAGGGAACACCGGGGAGCTGTTTTTT; d_gene: .; j_gene: TRBJ2-2; v_gene: TRBV5-1; abundance: .
CDR3aa: CASSVPTERVGANVLTF; CDR3nt: TGTGCCAGCAGTGTACCGACAGAACGGGTTGGGGCCAACGTCCTGACTTTC; d_gene: .; j_gene: TRBJ2-6; v_gene: TRBV6-1; abundance: .
CDR3aa: CASSLAGRASNQPQHF; CDR3nt: TGTGCCAGCAGCTTAGCGGGCAGGGCTAGCAATCAGCCCCAGCATTTT; d_gene: .; j_gene: TRBJ1-5; v_gene: TRBV7-2; abundance: .
CDR3aa: CASWVGAGQPQHF; CDR3nt: TGTGCCAGCTGGGTGGGGGCCGGGCAGCCCCAGCATTTT; d_gene: .; j_gene: TRBJ1-5; v_gene: TRBV12-3/TRBV12-4; abundance: .
CDR3aa: CASSLGYRAHEQYF; CDR3nt: TGTGCCAGCAGCTTGGGGTACAGGGCCCACGAGCAGTACTTC; d_gene: .; j_gene: TRBJ2-7; v_gene: TRBV7-2; abundance: .
CDR3aa: CASSERARRGGDTQYF; CDR3nt: TGTGCCAGCAGTGAAAGGGCCCGGAGGGGGGGAGATACGCAGTATTTT; d_gene: .; j_gene: TRBJ2-3; v_gene: TRBV6-4; abundance: once
CDR3aa: CASSNPLTGVGTEAFF; CDR3nt: TGTGCCAGTAGTAACCCTCTGACAGGGGTGGGCACTGAAGCTTTCTTT; d_gene: TRBD1; j_gene: TRBJ1-1; v_gene: TRBV19; abundance: .
CDR3aa: CASSHDRGTGANVLTF; CDR3nt: TGTGCCAGCAGCCACGACAGGGGGACTGGGGCCAACGTCCTGACTTTC; d_gene: TRBD1; j_gene: TRBJ2-6; v_gene: TRBV3-1/TRBV3-2; abundance: .
CDR3aa: CASSWDRVNTGELFF; CDR3nt: TGCGCCAGCAGCTGGGACAGGGTGAACACCGGGGAGCTGTTTTTT; d_gene: TRBD1; j_gene: TRBJ2-2; v_gene: TRBV5-1; abundance: few
CDR3aa: CASSLRRNNVLTF; CDR3nt: TGTGCCAGCAGCTTGCGGCGGAACAACGTCCTGACTTTC; d_gene: .; j_gene: TRBJ2-6; v_gene: TRBV7-2; abundance: .
CDR3aa: CASKKGQPPYEQYF; CDR3nt: TGTGCCAGCAAAAAGGGACAGCCACCCTACGAGCAGTACTTC; d_gene: TRBD1; j_gene: TRBJ2-7; v_gene: TRBV25-1; abundance: .
CDR3aa: CASSKRRSGKGGSYEQYF; CDR3nt: TGTGCCAGCAGCAAACGGCGAAGCGGGAAAGGAGGGTCCTACGAGCAGTACTTC; d_gene: .; j_gene: TRBJ2-7; v_gene: TRBV21-1; abundance: .
CDR3aa: CASSPGTGSREQYF; CDR3nt: TGTGCCAGCTCCCCTGGGACAGGGTCACGCGAGCAGTACTTC; d_gene: TRBD1; j_gene: TRBJ2-7; v_gene: TRBV6-5; abundance: once
CDR3aa: CASRTLVLSDTQYF; CDR3nt: TGCGCCAGCAGGACACTAGTGCTTTCAGATACGCAGTATTTT; d_gene: .; j_gene: TRBJ2-3; v_gene: TRBV5-1; abundance: .
CDR3aa: CASSLGGTSVGEQYF; CDR3nt: TGTGCCAGCAGCTTAGGAGGGACTAGCGTGGGCGAGCAGTACTTC; d_gene: TRBD2; j_gene: TRBJ2-7; v_gene: TRBV11-2; abundance: .
CDR3aa: CASSDGGTSPSYEQYF; CDR3nt: TGCGCCAGCAGTGACGGGGGGACTAGCCCCTCCTACGAGCAGTACTTC; d_gene: TRBD2; j_gene: TRBJ2-7; v_gene: TRBV10-2; abundance: once
CDR3aa: CASSRLASNEQFF; CDR3nt: TGTGCCAGCAGCCGACTCGCCTCGAATGAGCAGTTCTTC; d_gene: .; j_gene: TRBJ2-1; v_gene: TRBV11-3; abundance: .
CDR3aa: CASSLSRTGLYEQFF; CDR3nt: TGTGCCAGCAGTTTAAGTCGGACAGGGTTATATGAGCAGTTCTTC; d_gene: TRBD1; j_gene: TRBJ2-1; v_gene: TRBV28; abundance: .
CDR3aa: CASSLTGGNGYTF; CDR3nt: TGTGCCAGCAGTCTCACAGGGGGAAATGGCTACACCTTC; d_gene: TRBD1; j_gene: TRBJ1-2; v_gene: TRBV2; abundance: few
CDR3aa: CASSPTPTSGTGELFF; CDR3nt: TGTGCCAGCAGCCCAACCCCAACTAGCGGCACCGGGGAGCTGTTTTTT; d_gene: TRBD2; j_gene: TRBJ2-2; v_gene: TRBV11-3; abundance: .
CDR3aa: CASSLGGLVNTEAFF; CDR3nt: TGTGCCAGCAGCTTAGGGGGGCTGGTGAACACTGAAGCTTTCTTT; d_gene: .; j_gene: TRBJ1-1; v_gene: TRBV7-2; abundance: once
CDR3aa: CASSVDAGSTDTQYF; CDR3nt: TGTGCCAGCAGCGTAGACGCGGGGAGCACAGATACGCAGTATTTT; d_gene: .; j_gene: TRBJ2-3; v_gene: TRBV9; abundance: once
CDR3aa: CASSPGQAKKWETQYF; CDR3nt: TGTGCCAGTAGTCCGGGACAGGCAAAAAAATGGGAGACCCAGTACTTC; d_gene: TRBD1; j_gene: TRBJ2-5; v_gene: TRBV19; abundance: .
CDR3aa: CASGRGYGYTF; CDR3nt: TGTGCCAGCGGCAGGGGCTATGGCTACACCTTC; d_gene: .; j_gene: TRBJ1-2; v_gene: TRBV7-2; abundance: .
CDR3aa: CASSHRLAGVGADTQYF; CDR3nt: TGTGCCAGCAGTCATCGACTAGCGGGAGTAGGCGCAGATACGCAGTATTTT; d_gene: TRBD2; j_gene: TRBJ2-3; v_gene: TRBV6-2/TRBV6-3; abundance: .
CDR3aa: CASSARGRNEKLFF; CDR3nt: TGTGCCAGCAGTGCCCGCGGGAGAAATGAAAAACTGTTTTTT; d_gene: .; j_gene: TRBJ1-4; v_gene: TRBV25-1; abundance: .
CDR3aa: CASSPARGSKPQHF; CDR3nt: TGTGCCAGCTCCCCAGCCAGGGGCAGTAAGCCCCAGCATTTT; d_gene: .; j_gene: TRBJ1-5; v_gene: TRBV18; abundance: .